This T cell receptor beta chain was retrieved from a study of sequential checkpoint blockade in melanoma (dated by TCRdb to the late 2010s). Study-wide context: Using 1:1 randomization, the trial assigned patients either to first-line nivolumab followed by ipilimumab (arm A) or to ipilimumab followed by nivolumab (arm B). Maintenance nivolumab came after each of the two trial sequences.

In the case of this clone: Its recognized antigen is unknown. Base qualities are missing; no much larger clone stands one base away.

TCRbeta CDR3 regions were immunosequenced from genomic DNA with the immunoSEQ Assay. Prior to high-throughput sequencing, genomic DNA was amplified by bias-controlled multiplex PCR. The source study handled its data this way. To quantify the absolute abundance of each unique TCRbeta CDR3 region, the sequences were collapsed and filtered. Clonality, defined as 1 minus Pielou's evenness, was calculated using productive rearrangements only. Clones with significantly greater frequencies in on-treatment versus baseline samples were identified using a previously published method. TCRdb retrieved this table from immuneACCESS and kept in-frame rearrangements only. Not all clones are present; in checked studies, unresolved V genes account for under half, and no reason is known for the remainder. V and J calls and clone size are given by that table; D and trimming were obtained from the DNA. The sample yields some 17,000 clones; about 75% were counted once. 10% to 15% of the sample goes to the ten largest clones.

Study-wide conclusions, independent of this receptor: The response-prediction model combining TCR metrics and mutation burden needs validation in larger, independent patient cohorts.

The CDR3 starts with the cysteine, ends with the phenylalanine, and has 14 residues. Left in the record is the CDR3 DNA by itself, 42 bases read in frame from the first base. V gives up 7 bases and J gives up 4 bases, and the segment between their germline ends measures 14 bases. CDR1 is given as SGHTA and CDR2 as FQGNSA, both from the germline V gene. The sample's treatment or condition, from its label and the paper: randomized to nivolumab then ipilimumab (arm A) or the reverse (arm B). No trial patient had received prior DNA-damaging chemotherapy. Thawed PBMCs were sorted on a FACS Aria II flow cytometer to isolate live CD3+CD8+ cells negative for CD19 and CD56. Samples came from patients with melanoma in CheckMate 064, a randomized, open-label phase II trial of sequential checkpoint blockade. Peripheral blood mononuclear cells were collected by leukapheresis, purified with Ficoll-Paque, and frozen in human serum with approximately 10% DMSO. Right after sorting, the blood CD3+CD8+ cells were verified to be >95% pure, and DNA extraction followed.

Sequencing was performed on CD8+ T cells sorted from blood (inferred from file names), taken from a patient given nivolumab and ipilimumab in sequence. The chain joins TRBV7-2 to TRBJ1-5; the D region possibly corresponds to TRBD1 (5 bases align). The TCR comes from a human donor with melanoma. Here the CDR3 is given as CASNRGGGNQPQHF. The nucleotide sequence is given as TGTGCCAGCAACCGCGGGGGGGGGAATCAGCCCCAGCATTTT.